The 5 T cell receptor beta chains below all came from one sample that was sequenced in a study of T cell responses to AZD1222 COVID-19 vaccine. This table comes from immunoSEQ multiplex PCR, and its TCRdb copy is limited to in-frame clones, with some not included. The data hold 140,000 to 150,000 clones, with 80% to 95% observed a single time. The sequencing used peripheral blood, collected on day 0 of AZD1222 vaccination. The origin of the receptors is an adult in good health.

The J gene is TRBJ2-5, the V gene TRBV24-1; 8 nucleotides align to TRBD1. Trimming took 4 bases from V and 4 from J; bases not matched to a gene: 7. Germline V gives CDR1 KGHDR, CDR2 SFDVKD. This CDR3 is 15 amino acids long. CDR3 coding DNA: TGTGCCACCAGTGACCCAGGGGGCGCGGGAGAGACCCAGTACTTC. It is translated as CATSDPGGAGETQYF.

The chain has TRBV19 and TRBJ2-2, with D possibly matching TRBD2 (5 bases). V was trimmed by 5 bases and J by 5 bases, leaving 12 bases between them. This CDR3 spans 14 amino acids. Germline V gives CDR1 LNHDA, CDR2 SQIVND (reference sequence). The CDR3 coding sequence is TGTGCCAGTAGTGGAGGCCGGGGAACCGGGGAGCTGTTTTTT. Amino acids: CASSGGRGTGELFF.

The chain uses TRBV11-2 and TRBJ1-2, with D uncertain. Trimming cost V 2 bases and J 4 bases, with 14 bases left between them. Germline CDR1 reads SGHAT; CDR2 reads FQNNGV. This CDR3 contains 15 residues. This chain's CDR3 is CASSLIPGWGYGYTF. For the CDR3, the DNA is TGTGCCAGCAGCTTAATTCCCGGGTGGGGCTATGGCTACACCTTC.

The rearrangement links TRBV27 to TRBJ1-4; 10 bases agree with TRBD1. The V gene end was trimmed by 5 bases and the J gene end by 10 bases; junction bases not matched to a gene: 10. The CDR3 runs 15 residues. Germline CDR1 and CDR2: MNHEY and SMNVEV (reference sequence). CDR3 sequence (DNA): TGTGCCAGCAGTCCTTTTCAGGGACAGGGGTTAAAACTGTTTTTT. Translation gives CASSPFQGQGLKLFF.

The rearrangement links TRBV2 to TRBJ1-6, with 7 bases lining up with TRBD1. Germline V gene lookup returns CDR1 SNHLY and CDR2 FYNNEI. This CDR3 is 14 amino acids long. V trimming: 1 base; J trimming: 9 bases; junction bases outside the gene matches: 3. This CDR3 reads CASSEEGQFSPLHF. The CDR3 bases are TGTGCCAGCAGTGAAGAGGGACAGTTTTCACCCCTCCACTTT.